The 22 T cell receptor beta chains below were found in one sample sequenced in a study of T cell repertoires in cytomegalovirus infection. TCRdb reprocessed the reads via MiXCR and lists one record per CDR3 protein. Of 560,000 or so distinct CDR3 sequences listed, more than 15% are singletons. The sequenced sample consisted of CD8+ T cells from PBMCs. Source of these receptors: a human donor in good health (CMV status not recorded). Some clones in this sample may be carry-over from other donors' samples.

At least ten counts were recorded for this clonotype. This chain links TRBV6-2 or TRBV6-3 with TRBJ2-3, with D perhaps matching TRBD2 (5 bases). Trimming shortened V by 6 bases and J by 4 bases, and 17 bases separated the two germline ends. The germline gives CDR1 MNHEY, CDR2 SVGEGT. The CDR3 runs to 15 residues. The CDR3 nucleotides are TGTGCCAGCAGCTACGGATCGGGATGGGCAGATACGCAGTATTTT. Translating gives CASSYGSGWADTQYF.

This clonotype turned up a few times. The gene calls are TRBV5-6 and TRBJ1-5; D ambiguous. The CDR3 totals 15 residues. The ends were cut back, 3 bases at V and 5 bases at J, with 15 bases in the middle. CDR1 is SGHDT and CDR2 is YYEEEE in the germline V gene. CDR3 protein: CASSSGTGSHQPQHF. CDR3 nucleotides: TGTGCCAGCAGCTCGGGCACGGGGTCCCATCAGCCCCAGCATTTT.

The chain recombines TRBV20-1 with TRBJ2-1, with a tentative D call TRBD2 (7 bases). Germline V gene lookup returns CDR1 DFQATT and CDR2 SNEGSKA (reference sequence). The V end was cut by 6 bases, the J end by 6 bases, with 18 bases between. There are 14 residues in the CDR3. The chain's CDR3 is CSARVRGRANEQFF. DNA for the CDR3: TGCAGTGCCCGAGTTAGGGGGAGGGCCAATGAGCAGTTCTTC.

This clonotype has only a few counts. The gene calls are TRBV7-9 and TRBJ2-4; TRBD1 agrees at 7 bases. Trimming at V came to 6 bases and at J to 5 bases, leaving 10 bases not matched to a gene. The length of the CDR3 is 15 residues. Germline-derived CDR1 and CDR2 are SEHNR and FQNEAQ (reference sequence). CDR3: CASSVSGGSENIQYF. In DNA form, the CDR3 reads TGTGCCAGCAGTGTATCAGGGGGATCGGAAAACATTCAGTACTTC.

This clonotype has at least ten counts. The V and J genes are TRBV5-4 and TRBJ1-6; D may be TRBD1 (5 bases). V was pared by 3 bases and J by 5 bases, with 15 bases between. Germline V gives CDR1 SGHNT, CDR2 YYREEE (reference sequence). The CDR3 has 16 amino acids. In DNA form, the CDR3 reads TGTGCCAGCAGCTCCGGGACCGCCTTCAATAATTCACCCCTCCACTTT. As protein: CASSSGTAFNNSPLHF. Looking up the rest from reference TRBV5-4 and TRBJ1-6 gives the full variable domain: ETGVTQSPTHLIKTRGQQVTLRCSSQSGHNTVSWYQQALGQGPQFIFQYYREEENGRGNFPPRFSGLQFPNYSSELNVNALELDDSALYLCASSSGTAFNNSPLHFGNGTRLTVT.

The V gene is TRBV5-1, the J gene TRBJ2-5; D is undetermined. The ends were cut back, 0 bases at V and 4 bases at J, with 19 bases in the middle. CDR3 length equals 17 residues. Germline-derived CDR1 and CDR2 are SGHRS and YFSETQ. CDR3 loop: CASSLEFGSRRGETQYF. CDR3 DNA sequence: TGCGCCAGCAGCTTGGAGTTTGGGTCCCGCCGAGGAGAGACCCAGTACTTC. Supplemented by reference TRBV5-1 and TRBJ2-5, the full variable domain reads KAGVTQTPRYLIKTRGQQVTLSCSPISGHRSVSWYQQTPGQGLQFLFEYFSETQRNKGNFPGRFSGRQFSNSRSEMNVSTLELGDSALYLCASSLEFGSRRGETQYFGPGTRLLVL.

This clonotype was detected a few times. The chain carries TRBV28 and TRBJ1-5, with TRBD1 matching 8 bases. Per germline, CDR1 MDHEN and CDR2 SYDVKM. This CDR3 is 19 amino acids long. Germline trimming cut 1 base from V and 0 bases from J; bases unmatched to any gene: 11. CDR3 DNA: TGTGCCAGCAGTTTATACCCCGGACAGGGACTGGTTAGCAATCAGCCCCAGCATTTT. Translated: CASSLYPGQGLVSNQPQHF. Based on the CDR3 plus reference TRBV28 and TRBJ1-5, the full variable domain is DVKVTQSSRYLVKRTGEKVFLECVQDMDHENMFWYRQDPGLGLRLIYFSYDVKMKEKGDIPEGYSVSREKKERFSLILESASTNQTSMYLCASSLYPGQGLVSNQPQHFGDGTRLSIL.

This clonotype was seen a few times. The gene calls are TRBV27 and TRBJ1-1; D unresolved. Germline V gene lookup returns CDR1 MNHEY and CDR2 SMNVEV (reference sequence). The V end lost 7 bases, the J end lost 0 bases, and 12 bases lay between the germline ends. CDR3 length: 14 amino acids. Here the CDR3 DNA reads TGTGCCAGCACCCCGGCGGGGATGAACACTGAAGCTTTCTTT. Protein product: CASTPAGMNTEAFF.

With regard to this clonotype: Given a much more abundant clone one base away, this may be a read error. This sequence joins TRBV5-6 and TRBJ2-7; 8 nucleotides align to TRBD1. This CDR3 is 13 amino acids long. V was clipped by 0 bases and J by 6 bases; unmatched bases: 2. The V gene's germline CDR1 is SGHDT and CDR2 YYEEEE. The CDR3 loop is CASSLGQGPEQYF. The CDR3 nucleotides are TGTGCCAGCAGCTTGGGACAGGGGCCCGAGCAGTACTTC.

There are many counts of this clonotype. The chain combines TRBV27 with TRBJ2-2; 10 nucleotides agree with TRBD1. Germline V CDR1 and CDR2: MNHEY, SMNVEV (reference sequence). Unmatched junction bases numbered 10, after V lost 4 bases and J lost 11 bases. This CDR3 has 15 residues. The CDR3 sequence is CASSSPDRGKGELFF. DNA of the CDR3: TGTGCCAGCAGTTCCCCGGACAGGGGGAAGGGAGAGCTGTTTTTT.

CDR3 sequence (DNA): TGTGCCAGCAGTTTATCGTGGGGTCACACTGAAGCTTTCTTT. Its translation: CASSLSWGHTEAFF. This chain links TRBV27 with TRBJ1-1; D uncertain. V was shortened by 0 bases and J by 3 bases, with 8 bases between the two germline ends. The CDR3 sequence is 14 residues long. The germline V gene has CDR1 MNHEY and CDR2 SMNVEV (reference sequence).

This clonotype was recorded many times. The rearrangement joins TRBV7-8 to TRBJ2-3; TRBD2 matches at 10 bases. The germline gives CDR1 SGHVS, CDR2 FQNEAQ. The junction had 10 bases not matched to a gene; V was cut back by 1 base and J by 3 bases. The CDR3 spans 18 residues. Written as DNA, the CDR3 is TGTGCCAGCAGCTTAGACCCGACCGGGACTAGCGCAACAGATACGCAGTATTTT. Residues: CASSLDPTGTSATDTQYF.

The chain has TRBV28 and TRBJ1-6; TRBD1 might be the D (5 bases). Trimming removed 3 bases at V and 6 bases at J, with 15 bases between. The V gene's germline CDR1 is MDHEN and CDR2 SYDVKM. The CDR3 has 16 amino acids. CDR3 DNA: TGTGCCAGCAGTTTCATAGGGGCCGGCGTTAATTCACCCCTCCACTTT. As protein: CASSFIGAGVNSPLHF.

This clonotype has just a few counts. V gene TRBV9 combines with J gene TRBJ2-5, with 8 bases identical to TRBD2. The CDR3 is 15 amino acids. The V gene's germline CDR1 is SGDLS and CDR2 YYNGEE. With 3 bases clipped from V and 5 bases from J, the junction kept 9 bases outside the gene matches. The chain's CDR3 is CASSAGGGLEETQYF. CDR3 sequence (DNA): TGTGCCAGCAGCGCAGGAGGGGGACTAGAGGAGACCCAGTACTTC.

This chain uses TRBV4-1 with TRBJ2-1; 9 bases fit TRBD2. Trimming took 8 bases from V and 10 from J; bases not matched to a gene: 9. CDR3 length equals 13 residues. CDR1 is MGHRA and CDR2 is YSYEKL in the germline V gene. The CDR3 spells CASGGKSGREQFF. The CDR3 nucleotides are TGCGCCAGCGGGGGGAAAAGCGGGAGGGAGCAGTTCTTC.

The sample holds many counts of this clonotype. This chain connects TRBV5-4 to TRBJ2-1; TRBD2 is a possible D gene (5 bases). The V gene's germline CDR1 is SGHNT and CDR2 YYREEE (reference sequence). The V end lost 6 bases, the J end lost 4 bases, and 17 bases lay between the germline ends. The CDR3 loop spans 15 amino acids. CDR3 in amino acids: CASNLAGSKYNEQFF. The CDR3 DNA reads as TGTGCCAGCAACCTTGCGGGCAGCAAATACAATGAGCAGTTCTTC. Combining the CDR3 with reference TRBV5-4 and TRBJ2-1 gives the whole variable domain ETGVTQSPTHLIKTRGQQVTLRCSSQSGHNTVSWYQQALGQGPQFIFQYYREEENGRGNFPPRFSGLQFPNYSSELNVNALELDDSALYLCASNLAGSKYNEQFFGPGTRLTVL.

This clonotype was found many times. The chain is built from TRBV7-8 and TRBJ2-4; D uncertain. Germline CDR1 is SGHVS and CDR2 is FQNEAQ. V shed 3 bases and J shed 2 bases, with 17 bases lying between them. This CDR3 is 17 amino acids long. CDR3 loop: CASSFLDPRTSKNIQYF. The CDR3 bases are TGTGCCAGCAGCTTCTTGGACCCTCGCACGTCCAAAAACATTCAGTACTTC.

The chain carries TRBV5-4 and TRBJ1-1, with D unresolved. Germline CDR1 and CDR2: SGHNT and YYREEE (reference sequence). V shed 3 bases and J shed 5 bases, with 5 bases lying between them. This CDR3 comprises 11 residues. The CDR3 sequence: CASSWRTEAFF. The CDR3 bases are TGTGCCAGCAGCTGGAGGACTGAAGCTTTCTTT. The complete variable domain, with remaining parts taken from reference TRBV5-4 and TRBJ1-1, reads ETGVTQSPTHLIKTRGQQVTLRCSSQSGHNTVSWYQQALGQGPQFIFQYYREEENGRGNFPPRFSGLQFPNYSSELNVNALELDDSALYLCASSWRTEAFFGQGTRLTVV.

This clonotype was observed at least ten times. The chain carries TRBV6-6 and TRBJ2-7; D is uncertain. V lost 0 bases, J lost 3 bases, and 9 bases lay in between. The CDR3 has 14 amino acids. CDR1 and CDR2 from the germline V gene are MNHNY and SVGAGI (reference sequence). CDR3 sequence reads: CASSYSKRRYEQYF. For the CDR3, the DNA is TGTGCCAGCAGTTACTCGAAACGTCGCTACGAGCAGTACTTC.

This clonotype was detected many times. The chain carries TRBV6-1 and TRBJ2-7; 10 bases are shared with TRBD1. The CDR3 sequence is 14 residues long. CDR1 is MNHNS and CDR2 is SASEGT in the germline V gene. V lost 7 bases to trimming and J lost 7 bases; unmatched junction nucleotides: 10. DNA of the CDR3: TGTGCCAGCATGCTGACAGGGGGCCTCAAAGAGCAGTACTTC. Protein sequence: CASMLTGGLKEQYF.

The chain links TRBV2 to TRBJ2-7, with TRBD1 matching over 10 bases. CDR1 and CDR2 (germline): SNHLY, FYNNEI. The CDR3 is 17 amino acids. Germline trimming cut 2 bases from V and 2 bases from J; bases unmatched to any gene: 9. This chain's CDR3 is CASSETPTGGGTYEQYF. DNA for the CDR3: TGTGCCAGCAGTGAAACCCCGACAGGGGGCGGGACCTACGAGCAGTACTTC.

The table lists this clonotype with many counts. This chain connects TRBV19 to TRBJ2-1; D gene unclear. V lost 7 bases and J 0 bases, leaving 7 bases between the germline ends. This CDR3 region has 13 residues. Germline assignment: CDR1 LNHDA and CDR2 SQIVND (reference sequence). The CDR3 DNA reads TGTGCCAGTATCTCCAGCTCCTACAATGAGCAGTTCTTC. Translating it yields CASISSSYNEQFF. Supplemented by reference TRBV19 and TRBJ2-1, the full variable domain reads DGGITQSPKYLFRKEGQNVTLSCEQNLNHDAMYWYRQDPGQGLRLIYYSQIVNDFQKGDIAEGYSVSREKKESFPLTVTSAQKNPTAFYLCASISSSYNEQFFGPGTRLTVL.